Shown below are 22 T cell receptor beta chains from a single sample sequenced in a study of cytomegalovirus exposure and HLA in healthy donors. Use of 60 Vbeta and 13 Jbeta primers characterized the PCR. Produced via immunoSEQ multiplex PCR; TCRdb's table is partial and in-frame only. The sample holds roughly 140,000 clones. Sequenced material: PBMCs. These receptors all stem from a male donor in good health and CMV-seronegative.

This chain uses TRBV6-6 with TRBJ1-5, with D possibly being TRBD1 (6 bases). Per germline, CDR1 MNHNY and CDR2 SVGAGI (reference sequence). Trimming removed 8 bases at V and 5 bases at J, with 16 bases between. The CDR3 is 14 residues long. The CDR3 sequence is CASSGERGDQPQHF. The CDR3 coding sequence is TGTGCCAGCTCAGGGGAACGAGGGGATCAGCCCCAGCATTTT.

The chain links TRBV29-1 to TRBJ1-1, with TRBD1 as a possible D gene (6 bases). Looked up from germline, CDR1 is SQVTM and CDR2 is ANQGSEA. Between the trimmed V and J ends, which lost 2 bases and 0 bases, there was a span of 28 bases. The CDR3 has 20 residues. The CDR3 coding sequence is TGCAGCGTTGAATCTCAGCCCGTGTTCCGGGACACACGTATGAACACTGAAGCTTTCTTT. Protein product: CSVESQPVFRDTRMNTEAFF.

This chain connects TRBV28 to TRBJ1-2, with D possibly matching TRBD1 (5 bases). V gave up 4 bases and J gave up 1 base, with 10 bases separating them. The CDR3 contains 14 residues. Germline CDR1 is MDHEN and CDR2 is SYDVKM. CDR3 in DNA: TGTGCCAGCAGTTCGACAGTGTTTAACTATGGCTACACCTTC. It encodes CASSSTVFNYGYTF.

This chain connects TRBV30 to TRBJ2-7; perhaps TRBD1 as D (6 bases). Trimming pared 4 bases from V and 6 bases from J, leaving 10 bases between. CDR3 size: 11 residues. Germline lookup yields CDR1 GTSNPN and CDR2 SVGIG (reference sequence). The CDR3 sequence is CAWTGAGEQYF. The CDR3 nucleotides are TGTGCCTGGACAGGGGCTGGCGAGCAGTACTTC.

V usage is TRBV6-5 and J usage is TRBJ1-3; D unresolved. This CDR3 has 16 amino acids. Per germline, CDR1 MNHEY and CDR2 SVGAGI. V shed 0 bases and J shed 0 bases, with 9 bases lying between them. The CDR3 loop reads CASSYSVGSSGNTIYF. In DNA form, the CDR3 reads TGTGCCAGCAGTTACTCGGTCGGTAGCTCTGGAAACACCATATATTTT.

The gene calls are TRBV5-1 and TRBJ2-1; D call uncertain. Germline CDR1 is SGHRS and CDR2 is YFSETQ. Trimming removed 6 bases at V and 8 bases at J, with 9 bases between. The CDR3 sequence is 11 residues long. For the CDR3, the DNA is TGCGCCAGCACTCTGTCCCATGAGCAGTTCTTC. This translates into CASTLSHEQFF.

The chain has TRBV6-5 and TRBJ1-1; 7 nucleotides agree with TRBD1. Germline CDR1 MNHEY, CDR2 SVGAGI. V lost 5 bases and J lost 11; bases outside the gene matches: 14. The CDR3 totals 14 residues. CDR3 region: CASSTRDRTARAFF. The CDR3 DNA reads as TGTGCCAGCAGTACCCGGGACAGAACGGCACGGGCTTTCTTT.

The rearrangement joins TRBV4-3 to TRBJ1-2; 8 nucleotides match TRBD1. Germline trimming cut 3 bases from V and 2 bases from J; bases unmatched to any gene: 14. This CDR3 has 18 amino acids. Germline CDR1 is LGHNA and CDR2 is YSLEER. CDR3 protein: CASSHSGTGSIRNYGYTF. The CDR3 DNA is TGCGCCAGCAGCCATTCCGGGACAGGATCGATCCGAAACTATGGCTACACCTTC.

The V gene is TRBV2, the J gene TRBJ2-7, with TRBD2 matching over 7 bases. The CDR3 spans 15 residues. Germline-derived CDR1 and CDR2 are SNHLY and FYNNEI. J was trimmed by 4 bases and V by 4 bases; bases with no gene match: 10. CDR3 sequence: CASSVPGPGGYEQYF. CDR3 nucleotide sequence: TGTGCCAGCAGTGTCCCGGGACCGGGGGGTTACGAGCAGTACTTC.

This chain uses TRBV9 with TRBJ2-1, with 16 bases identical to TRBD2. The ends lost 0 bases at V and 7 bases at J; junction bases unmatched: 7. The CDR3 extends over 18 amino acids. Germline-derived CDR1 and CDR2 are SGDLS and YYNGEE. The CDR3 nucleotides read TGTGCCAGCAGCGTAGTTATGGGACTAGCGGGAGGGAGAAATGAGCAGTTCTTC. The encoded protein is CASSVVMGLAGGRNEQFF.

V and J are TRBV2 and TRBJ1-1; D ambiguous. Germline CDR1 is SNHLY and CDR2 is FYNNEI. This CDR3 has 12 residues. V was clipped by 7 bases and J by 3 bases, with 9 bases between them. The CDR3 spells CASNEAYTEAFF. In nucleotides, the CDR3 is TGTGCCAGCAACGAGGCTTACACTGAAGCTTTCTTT.

The J gene is TRBJ2-5, the V gene TRBV7-9; D remains ambiguous. V was cut by 5 bases and J by 2 bases, with 12 bases left in between. This CDR3 has 14 residues. CDR1 is SEHNR and CDR2 is FQNEAQ in the germline V gene (reference sequence). The CDR3 DNA sequence: TGTGCCAGCAGCCCCCGACGGAGTCAAGAGACCCAGTACTTC. This codes for CASSPRRSQETQYF.

The genes are TRBV25-1 and TRBJ1-2; TRBD1 matches 10 bases. Germline CDR1 and CDR2: MGHDK and SYGVNS. V was pared by 0 bases and J by 8 bases, with 9 bases of the junction left unmatched. The CDR3 extends over 16 amino acids. This CDR3 reads CASSEYGGQGFNGYTF. CDR3 DNA sequence: TGTGCCAGCAGTGAATATGGGGGACAGGGGTTCAACGGCTACACCTTC.

The CDR3 DNA follows: TGCGCCAGCAGCTTGAGAGACGGGAACTACGAGCAGTACTTC. It yields the protein CASSLRDGNYEQYF. J is TRBJ2-7 and V is TRBV5-1; a weak D match, TRBD2 (5 bases). With 1 base removed from V and 3 bases from J, the gap between germline ends came to 11 bases. The germline CDR1 and CDR2 sequences are SGHRS and YFSETQ. The CDR3 has 14 amino acids.

V and J are TRBV19 and TRBJ2-7, with 8 bases lining up with TRBD2. J was trimmed by 2 bases and V by 3 bases; bases with no gene match: 6. CDR1 LNHDA and CDR2 SQIVND come from the germline V gene (reference sequence). The CDR3 spans 15 residues. The CDR3 spells CASSIPGGATYEQYF. The CDR3 coding sequence is TGTGCCAGTAGTATTCCCGGGGGGGCAACCTACGAGCAGTACTTC.

The chain is built from TRBV30 and TRBJ2-2, with D perhaps TRBD2 (5 bases). V lost 0 bases to trimming and J lost 6 bases, with 14 bases between them. CDR3 length: 15 amino acids. CDR1 and CDR2 from the germline V gene are GTSNPN and SVGIG (reference sequence). The CDR3 loop reads CAWSVRGLVPGELFF. CDR3 in DNA: TGTGCCTGGAGTGTACGAGGGCTCGTCCCCGGGGAGCTGTTTTTT.

J is TRBJ2-7 and V is TRBV19; 10 bases line up with TRBD1. Losses at the gene ends were 10 bases for V and 2 bases for J; bases not matched to a gene: 5. Germline V gene sequence: CDR1 LNHDA, CDR2 SQIVND (reference sequence). CDR3 length: 13 amino acids. The CDR3 protein is CATSGTGAYEQYF. The CDR3 nucleotides are TGTGCCACCTCCGGGACAGGGGCCTACGAGCAGTACTTC.

J is TRBJ1-1 and V is TRBV11-2; D is uncertain. V was cut by 1 base and J by 2 bases, with 5 bases left in between. Per the germline V gene, CDR1 is SGHAT and CDR2 is FQNNGV. This CDR3 is 13 amino acids long. Here the CDR3 reads CASSLVINTEAFF. Written as DNA, the CDR3 is TGTGCCAGCAGCTTAGTAATTAACACTGAAGCTTTCTTT.

The V gene is TRBV6-1, the J gene TRBJ2-1; 8 positions agree with TRBD2. CDR1 and CDR2 from the germline V gene are MNHNS and SASEGT. The CDR3 loop spans 13 amino acids. Trimming at V came to 6 bases and at J to 6 bases, leaving 4 bases not matched to a gene. The CDR3 DNA follows: TGTGCCAGCAGGGCGGGAGGTACCAATGAGCAGTTCTTC. As protein: CASRAGGTNEQFF.

The chain uses TRBV28 and TRBJ2-7, with a tentative D call TRBD2 (5 bases). The CDR3 contains 15 residues. The V gene lost 6 bases and the J gene lost 1 base, with 16 bases spanning the gap. Germline V gives CDR1 MDHEN, CDR2 SYDVKM. This chain's CDR3 is CASSRPRGLSYEQYF. CDR3 coding DNA: TGTGCCAGCAGCCGACCAAGAGGACTTTCCTACGAGCAGTACTTC.

The rearrangement links TRBV6-4 to TRBJ1-5; 7 bases match TRBD1. This CDR3 has 13 amino acids. Per germline, CDR1 MRHNA and CDR2 SNTAGT. Losses at the gene ends were 4 bases for V and 5 bases for J; bases not matched to a gene: 2. The CDR3, as DNA: TGTGCCAGCAGTGCTACAGGGGATCAGCCCCAGCATTTT. Its protein is CASSATGDQPQHF.

The chain is built from TRBV4-1 and TRBJ1-5; possibly TRBD1 for D (5 bases). Between the trimmed V and J ends, which lost 4 bases and 4 bases, there was a span of 17 bases. The CDR3 covers 16 residues. CDR1 and CDR2 from the germline V gene are MGHRA and YSYEKL. This chain's CDR3 is CASSPGLTGSNQPQHF. CDR3 DNA sequence: TGCGCCAGCAGCCCGGGACTTACGGGCTCGAATCAGCCCCAGCATTTT.